The rows below give T cell receptor beta chains drawn from one sample of a study of blood T cell repertoires in COVID-19. The repertoire was sequenced with immunoSEQ multiplex PCR; TCRdb's copy has only in-frame clones and lacks some. The sample records about 75,000 clones, roughly 70% being singletons. The sequencing sample was made of peripheral blood. These receptors originate from a human donor with acute or convalescent COVID-19. The donor label of this sample is uncertain. The CDR3 runs from the conserved cysteine through the conserved F or W. D genes are given only for firm matches. Some rows have no size entry. The others give once, few or many, or a class for an expanded clone.

clone_size: once; j_call: TRBJ2-2; d_call: NA; cdr3_length: 16; v_call: TRBV7-7; cdr3_nt: TGTGCCAGCAGCTCCAACCTAAATTCGAACACCGGGGAGCTGTTTTTT; cdr3_aa: CASSSNLNSNTGELFF
clone_size: few; j_call: TRBJ1-5; d_call: NA; cdr3_length: 14; v_call: TRBV28; cdr3_nt: TGTGCCAGCAGTACACCGACAGGATATCAGCCCCAGCATTTT; cdr3_aa: CASSTPTGYQPQHF
clone_size: few; j_call: TRBJ1-2; d_call: TRBD1; cdr3_length: 14; v_call: TRBV19; cdr3_nt: TGTGCCAGTAACAACAGGGGGGAAAAATATGGCTACACCTTC; cdr3_aa: CASNNRGEKYGYTF
clone_size: NA; j_call: TRBJ1-2; d_call: TRBD1; cdr3_length: 15; v_call: TRBV28; cdr3_nt: TGTGCCAGCAGTGTACGGGACAGATTGTCCTATGGCTACACCTTC; cdr3_aa: CASSVRDRLSYGYTF
clone_size: NA; j_call: TRBJ2-7; d_call: NA; cdr3_length: 16; v_call: TRBV6-2/TRBV6-3; cdr3_nt: TGTGCCAGCAGTTACGGGGCAGCCACTGTGCCCTACGAGCAGTACTTC; cdr3_aa: CASSYGAATVPYEQYF
clone_size: few; j_call: TRBJ2-5; d_call: NA; cdr3_length: 13; v_call: TRBV6-1; cdr3_nt: TGTGCCAGCAGTGAAGCGCTCCGGGAGACCCAGTACTTC; cdr3_aa: CASSEALRETQYF
clone_size: NA; j_call: TRBJ1-5; d_call: TRBD1; cdr3_length: 16; v_call: TRBV6-2/TRBV6-3; cdr3_nt: TGTGCCAGCAGTTACTCGAAGGGACAGGGTAATCAGCCCCAGCATTTT; cdr3_aa: CASSYSKGQGNQPQHF
clone_size: once; j_call: TRBJ2-1; d_call: TRBD2; cdr3_length: 16; v_call: TRBV19; cdr3_nt: TGTGCCAGTAGAGACTCGGGAGTAGCGGGCTACAATGAGCAGTTCTTC; cdr3_aa: CASRDSGVAGYNEQFF
clone_size: NA; j_call: TRBJ1-2; d_call: NA; cdr3_length: 13; v_call: TRBV6-5; cdr3_nt: TGTGCCAGCAGCCCCGCGGGGTCTAGAGGCTACACCTTC; cdr3_aa: CASSPAGSRGYTF
clone_size: NA; j_call: TRBJ2-2; d_call: TRBD2; cdr3_length: 17; v_call: TRBV5-1; cdr3_nt: TGCGCCAGCAGCTTGGGCGGGAGAACCACGAACACCGGGGAGCTGTTTTTT; cdr3_aa: CASSLGGRTTNTGELFF
clone_size: NA; j_call: TRBJ2-7; d_call: TRBD2; cdr3_length: 17; v_call: TRBV27; cdr3_nt: TGTGCCAGCAGATCCGGGACTAGCGGAATAACTGCCTACGAGCAGTACTTC; cdr3_aa: CASRSGTSGITAYEQYF
clone_size: NA; j_call: TRBJ1-5; d_call: NA; cdr3_length: 13; v_call: TRBV19; cdr3_nt: TGTGCCAGTGCTGTGCGGGGGGGACAGCCCCAGCATTTT; cdr3_aa: CASAVRGGQPQHF
clone_size: NA; j_call: TRBJ1-2; d_call: TRBD1; cdr3_length: 16; v_call: TRBV28; cdr3_nt: TGTGCCAGCAGTTTACAGACCACAGGGGGCGCCTTTGGCTACACCTTC; cdr3_aa: CASSLQTTGGAFGYTF
clone_size: NA; j_call: TRBJ1-5; d_call: NA; cdr3_length: 12; v_call: TRBV6-5; cdr3_nt: TGTGCCAGCAGAAACGCCGGTGGGCCCCAGCATTTT; cdr3_aa: CASRNAGGPQHF
clone_size: NA; j_call: TRBJ1-5; d_call: NA; cdr3_length: 13; v_call: TRBV12-3/TRBV12-4; cdr3_nt: TGTGCCAGCAGGAGAACGGGCAATCAGCCCCAGCATTTT; cdr3_aa: CASRRTGNQPQHF
clone_size: NA; j_call: TRBJ2-2; d_call: TRBD2; cdr3_length: 18; v_call: TRBV7-6; cdr3_nt: TGTGCCAGCAGCTTAGCCACTAGCGGGAGCTGGCTTGACGGGGAGCTGTTTTTT; cdr3_aa: CASSLATSGSWLDGELFF
clone_size: NA; j_call: TRBJ1-6; d_call: NA; cdr3_length: 15; v_call: TRBV7-4; cdr3_nt: TGTGCCAGGGGCTTGGGGAGCTCCTATAATTCACCCCTCCACTTT; cdr3_aa: CARGLGSSYNSPLHF
clone_size: NA; j_call: TRBJ1-2; d_call: NA; cdr3_length: 14; v_call: TRBV5-5; cdr3_nt: TGTGCCAGCAGCTTGCCATGGACAACCTATGGCTACACCTTC; cdr3_aa: CASSLPWTTYGYTF
clone_size: NA; j_call: TRBJ2-3; d_call: NA; cdr3_length: 15; v_call: TRBV27; cdr3_nt: TGTGCCAGCAGTTTAAGCGCTTTCCCGAGGGATACGCAGTATTTT; cdr3_aa: CASSLSAFPRDTQYF
clone_size: NA; j_call: TRBJ1-5; d_call: NA; cdr3_length: 19; v_call: TRBV7-9; cdr3_nt: TGTGCCAGCAGCTTAGGGAGGGAGCCCTCCGATATGAGCAATCAGCCCCAGCATTTT; cdr3_aa: CASSLGREPSDMSNQPQHF
clone_size: NA; j_call: TRBJ2-7; d_call: TRBD1; cdr3_length: 15; v_call: TRBV9; cdr3_nt: TGTGCCAGCAGCCCCTCACAGGGGGCGATGCGCGAGCAGTACTTC; cdr3_aa: CASSPSQGAMREQYF
clone_size: NA; j_call: TRBJ1-5; d_call: TRBD1; cdr3_length: 15; v_call: TRBV27; cdr3_nt: TGTGCCAGCAAAATTGGACAGGGACCTAATCAGCCCCAGCATTTT; cdr3_aa: CASKIGQGPNQPQHF
clone_size: NA; j_call: TRBJ2-1; d_call: TRBD1; cdr3_length: 13; v_call: TRBV19; cdr3_nt: TGTGCCAGTAGCCAGGACAGGGGGCATGAGCAGTTCTTC; cdr3_aa: CASSQDRGHEQFF
clone_size: NA; j_call: TRBJ1-1; d_call: NA; cdr3_length: 14; v_call: TRBV5-8; cdr3_nt: TGTGCCAGCACTACCCGAGCAGGGAACACTGAAGCTTTCTTT; cdr3_aa: CASTTRAGNTEAFF
clone_size: NA; j_call: TRBJ1-4; d_call: NA; cdr3_length: 15; v_call: TRBV7-9; cdr3_nt: TGTGCCAGCAGCCCCCTGACAGGTACGTATGAAAAACTGTTTTTT; cdr3_aa: CASSPLTGTYEKLFF
clone_size: NA; j_call: TRBJ2-5; d_call: TRBD2; cdr3_length: 16; v_call: TRBV7-9; cdr3_nt: TGTGCCAGCACCCGACTAGCGGGAGCCCCCCAAGAGACCCAGTACTTC; cdr3_aa: CASTRLAGAPQETQYF
clone_size: NA; j_call: TRBJ2-3; d_call: NA; cdr3_length: 14; v_call: TRBV5-4; cdr3_nt: TGTGCCAGCAGGGGACTTGGCTTCACAGATACGCAGTATTTT; cdr3_aa: CASRGLGFTDTQYF
clone_size: NA; j_call: TRBJ2-7; d_call: NA; cdr3_length: 12; v_call: TRBV7-9; cdr3_nt: TGTGCCAGCAGCTTGGGCAGCTACGAGCAGTACTTC; cdr3_aa: CASSLGSYEQYF
clone_size: NA; j_call: TRBJ2-3; d_call: TRBD1; cdr3_length: 13; v_call: TRBV27; cdr3_nt: TGTGCCTCAACGTCCAGGGGGACAGATACGCAGTATTTT; cdr3_aa: CASTSRGTDTQYF
clone_size: once; j_call: TRBJ1-3; d_call: NA; cdr3_length: 17; v_call: TRBV27; cdr3_nt: TGTGCCAGCAGTTTATCGAGTGGACAACTGGGGGGAAACACCATATATTTT; cdr3_aa: CASSLSSGQLGGNTIYF
clone_size: NA; j_call: TRBJ1-5; d_call: NA; cdr3_length: 13; v_call: TRBV12-3/TRBV12-4; cdr3_nt: TGTGCCAGCAGTTCCCCGCGGGGCCAGCCCCAGCATTTT; cdr3_aa: CASSSPRGQPQHF
clone_size: few; j_call: TRBJ1-2; d_call: TRBD1; cdr3_length: 15; v_call: TRBV28; cdr3_nt: TGTGCCAGCAGTCGTCCGGACAGGCAGGGCTATGGCTACACCTTC; cdr3_aa: CASSRPDRQGYGYTF
clone_size: NA; j_call: TRBJ1-2; d_call: NA; cdr3_length: 12; v_call: TRBV6-5; cdr3_nt: TGTGCCAGCGGCCCGCGGGGGTATGGCTACACCTTC; cdr3_aa: CASGPRGYGYTF
clone_size: NA; j_call: TRBJ2-2; d_call: TRBD2; cdr3_length: 16; v_call: TRBV6-5; cdr3_nt: TGTGCCAGCAGTTACTTTGCGGGAGTTTACACCGGGGAGCTGTTTTTT; cdr3_aa: CASSYFAGVYTGELFF
clone_size: medium-sized; j_call: TRBJ2-7; d_call: TRBD2; cdr3_length: 15; v_call: TRBV6-5; cdr3_nt: TGTGCCAGCAGTTACTCTCAGCGGGAGCGATACGAGCAGTACTTC; cdr3_aa: CASSYSQRERYEQYF
clone_size: NA; j_call: TRBJ1-6; d_call: TRBD1; cdr3_length: 16; v_call: TRBV7-6; cdr3_nt: TGTGCCAGCAGCTCAAGACAGGGGGGAACTAATTCACCCCTCCACTTT; cdr3_aa: CASSSRQGGTNSPLHF
clone_size: NA; j_call: TRBJ2-2; d_call: NA; cdr3_length: 13; v_call: TRBV10-2; cdr3_nt: TGCGCCAGCAGTACCAAACTCACTGGGGAGCTGTTTTTT; cdr3_aa: CASSTKLTGELFF
clone_size: NA; j_call: TRBJ2-5; d_call: TRBD2; cdr3_length: 18; v_call: TRBV6-2/TRBV6-3; cdr3_nt: TGTGCCAGCAGTTACTCCCCGGCGCTAGCGGGGGACCAAGAGACCCAGTACTTC; cdr3_aa: CASSYSPALAGDQETQYF
clone_size: NA; j_call: TRBJ2-7; d_call: NA; cdr3_length: 12; v_call: TRBV5-4; cdr3_nt: TGTGCCAGCAGCGCCGGTCACTACGAGCAGTACTTC; cdr3_aa: CASSAGHYEQYF
clone_size: NA; j_call: TRBJ1-5; d_call: TRBD1; cdr3_length: 17; v_call: TRBV28; cdr3_nt: TGTGCCAGCAGCGCGGGACAGGGGCCCCGACTTGATCGGCCCCAGCATTTT; cdr3_aa: CASSAGQGPRLDRPQHF
clone_size: NA; j_call: TRBJ2-1; d_call: NA; cdr3_length: 14; v_call: TRBV4-3; cdr3_nt: TGCGCCAGCAGCCAAGATCAAAATAGCTGGGTGCAGTTCTTC; cdr3_aa: CASSQDQNSWVQFF